This passage covers 2 T cell receptor beta chains from one sample sequenced in a study of blood T cell repertoires in COVID-19. Sequencing used immunoSEQ multiplex PCR; TCRdb keeps in-frame clones, though not all of them. The sample has about 22,000 clones, roughly 87% seen once. Sequencing was carried out using peripheral blood. The receptor source for this set is a man aged 70 or older with acute or convalescent COVID-19.

This clone was observed once. V gene TRBV6-6 combines with J gene TRBJ2-7; 7 positions match TRBD1. V gave up 2 bases and J gave up 0 bases; unmatched junction bases: 4. The length of the CDR3 is 15 residues. CDR1 is MNHNY and CDR2 is SVGAGI in the germline V gene (reference sequence). The CDR3 DNA is TGTGCCAGCAGTTACGCACAGGGGAGCTCCTACGAGCAGTACTTC. Residues: CASSYAQGSSYEQYF.

The rearrangement uses TRBV2 and TRBJ2-1, with D possibly TRBD2 on 6 matching bases. The germline gives CDR1 SNHLY, CDR2 FYNNEI. The CDR3 extends over 16 amino acids. V lost 8 bases and J lost 0, with 17 bases in between. In DNA, the CDR3 is TGTGCCAGCGTCCTGGAGGGTTTGCGCTCCTACAATGAGCAGTTCTTC. Its protein product is CASVLEGLRSYNEQFF.